This TCR beta chain appears in the sequencing data of a study of blood T cell repertoires in COVID-19. Looking at the study overall: Both acute and convalescent COVID-19 samples were obtained from the United States, Italy and Spain. T cells, B-cell-depleted T cells, or PBMCs provided the cDNA or gDNA that served as material.

In the study's own analysis: The assay estimated nucleated cells by amplifying reference gene primers. Assay: immunoSEQ multiplex PCR; the TCRdb copy retains only in-frame clones and omits some. V, J and clone size reflect that table, while D and trimming were determined from the DNA. The data show approximately 410,000 clones, about nine tenths seen once. This clone was recorded only once. In germline, CDR1 is MNHEY, CDR2 SMNVEV (reference sequence). The CDR3 sequence is 15 residues long. The V and J ends lost 4 bases and 4 bases, in that order; junction bases with no gene match: 9. The chain uses TRBV27 and TRBJ1-2; 7 bases are a match to TRBD1. The specimen was peripheral blood. The TCR was taken from a woman aged 25 to 39 with active or convalescent COVID-19. CDR3 protein: CASSSTGQIVYGYTF. The CDR3 DNA reads as TGTGCCAGCAGTTCAACGGGACAGATCGTCTATGGCTACACCTTC.